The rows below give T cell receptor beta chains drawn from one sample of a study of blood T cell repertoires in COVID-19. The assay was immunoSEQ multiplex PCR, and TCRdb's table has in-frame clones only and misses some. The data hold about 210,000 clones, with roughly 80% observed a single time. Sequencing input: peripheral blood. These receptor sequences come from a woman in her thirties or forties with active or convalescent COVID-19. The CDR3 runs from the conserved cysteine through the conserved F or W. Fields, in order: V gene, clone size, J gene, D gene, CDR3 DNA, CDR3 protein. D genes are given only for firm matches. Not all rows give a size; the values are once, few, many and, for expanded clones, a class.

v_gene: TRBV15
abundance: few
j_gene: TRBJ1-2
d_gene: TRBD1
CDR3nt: TGTGCCACCAGCAGAGATCGGGACAGCTATGGCTACACCTTC
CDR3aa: CATSRDRDSYGYTF

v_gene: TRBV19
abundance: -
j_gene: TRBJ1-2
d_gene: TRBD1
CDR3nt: TGTGCCAGTAGTCTCTCGGACAGGGGTTACTATGGCTACACCTTC
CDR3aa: CASSLSDRGYYGYTF

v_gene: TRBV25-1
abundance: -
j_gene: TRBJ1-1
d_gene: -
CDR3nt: TGTGCCAGTAGTCAACCGGGGGAGGGGACTGAAGCTTTCTTT
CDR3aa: CASSQPGEGTEAFF

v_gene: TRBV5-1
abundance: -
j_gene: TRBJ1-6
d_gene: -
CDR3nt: TGCGCCAGCAGCTTGGTTTCAGGGTACTCACCCCTCCACTTT
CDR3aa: CASSLVSGYSPLHF

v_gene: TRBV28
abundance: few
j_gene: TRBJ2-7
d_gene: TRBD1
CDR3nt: TGTGCCAGCAGTCCCGGGACAGGGGCCGTCTACGAGCAGTACTTC
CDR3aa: CASSPGTGAVYEQYF

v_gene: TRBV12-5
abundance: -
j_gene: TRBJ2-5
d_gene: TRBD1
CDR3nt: TGTGCTAGTGGTTTAACAGGGGGTCAAGAGACCCAGTACTTC
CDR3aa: CASGLTGGQETQYF

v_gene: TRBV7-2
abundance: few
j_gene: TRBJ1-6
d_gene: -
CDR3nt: TGTGCCAGCAGCTTAGGAGGGGGGGCGGGCAATTCACCCCTCCACTTT
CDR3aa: CASSLGGGAGNSPLHF

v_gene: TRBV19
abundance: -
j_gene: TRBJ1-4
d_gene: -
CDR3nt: TGTGCCAGTAGCCAAGCCGCCAGGGTCGAGGATGAAAAACTGTTTTTT
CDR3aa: CASSQAARVEDEKLFF

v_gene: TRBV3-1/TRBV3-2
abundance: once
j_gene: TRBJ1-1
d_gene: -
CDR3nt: TGTGCCAGCAGCCGTGGCTGGAACACTGAAGCTTTCTTT
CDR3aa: CASSRGWNTEAFF

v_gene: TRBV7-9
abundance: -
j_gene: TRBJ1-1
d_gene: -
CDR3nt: TGTGCCAGCAGCTTTGGGCAGGGGAACACTGAAGCTTTCTTT
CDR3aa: CASSFGQGNTEAFF

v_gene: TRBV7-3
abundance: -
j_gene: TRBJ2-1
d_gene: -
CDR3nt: TGTGCCAGCAGCTTCACCGGGAGCGGCGATGAGCAGTTCTTC
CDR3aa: CASSFTGSGDEQFF

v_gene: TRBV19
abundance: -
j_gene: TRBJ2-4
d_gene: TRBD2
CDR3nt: TGTGCCAGTAGCAGAGATACTAGCGGGGGGAACATTCAGTACTTC
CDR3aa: CASSRDTSGGNIQYF

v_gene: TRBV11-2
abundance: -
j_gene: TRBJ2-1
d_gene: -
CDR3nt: TGTGCCAGCAGCTTAGCCCGGCAGGGGGGTGCCTACAATGAGCAGTTCTTC
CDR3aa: CASSLARQGGAYNEQFF

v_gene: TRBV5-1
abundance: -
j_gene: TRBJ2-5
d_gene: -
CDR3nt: TGCGCCAGCAGCTTCCCCGGGACTGAGCAAGAGACCCAGTACTTC
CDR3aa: CASSFPGTEQETQYF

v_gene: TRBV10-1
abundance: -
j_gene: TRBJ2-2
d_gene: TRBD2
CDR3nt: TGCGCCAGCAGTGGTAGGGCTAGCGGGACTAACACCGGGGAGCTGTTTTTT
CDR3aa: CASSGRASGTNTGELFF

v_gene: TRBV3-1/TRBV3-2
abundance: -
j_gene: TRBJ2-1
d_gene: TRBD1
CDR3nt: TGTGCCAGCAGCCAAGAACAGGGGATCTCCTACAATGAGCAGTTCTTC
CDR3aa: CASSQEQGISYNEQFF

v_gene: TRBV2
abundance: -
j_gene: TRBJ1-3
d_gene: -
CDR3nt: TGTGCCAGCAGTGGAGGGAGACTGGCTGGAAACACCATATATTTT
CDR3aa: CASSGGRLAGNTIYF

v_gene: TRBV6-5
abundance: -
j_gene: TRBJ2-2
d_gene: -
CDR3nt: TGTGCCACCCGAGGGCAGGGGCTAAACACCGGGGAGCTGTTTTTT
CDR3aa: CATRGQGLNTGELFF

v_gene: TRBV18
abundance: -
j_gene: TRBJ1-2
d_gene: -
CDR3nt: TGTGCCAGCTCACCGGCCCTTTCCAACTATGGCTACACCTTC
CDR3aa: CASSPALSNYGYTF

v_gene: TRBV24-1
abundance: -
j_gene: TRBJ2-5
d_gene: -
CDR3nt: TGTGCCACCAGTGATGTAGGGGTCCAGGAGACCCAGTACTTC
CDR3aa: CATSDVGVQETQYF

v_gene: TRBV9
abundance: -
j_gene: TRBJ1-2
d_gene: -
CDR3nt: TGTGCCAGCAGAGAACGGCTTGTCGGGAACTATGGCTACACCTTC
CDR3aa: CASRERLVGNYGYTF

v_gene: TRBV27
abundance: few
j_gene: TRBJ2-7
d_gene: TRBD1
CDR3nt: TGTGCCAGCAGTTTATTGGGACTCCGGGACAGGGGATACGAGCAGTACTTC
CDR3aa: CASSLLGLRDRGYEQYF